Shown below are 26 T cell receptor beta chains from a single sample sequenced in a study of CD8+ T cells in alopecia areata. Sequencing templates came from extracted RNA that was reverse transcribed into cDNA. Profiled with immunoSEQ multiplex PCR; TCRdb holds only in-frame clones, not every one. The table records 98,000 or so clones, approximately 59% of them present only once. The sample consisted of CD8+ T cells sorted from blood. The receptor set was obtained from a human donor in good health.

This clone was counted only a few times. V and J are TRBV29-1 and TRBJ1-2; D is unclear. Trimming stripped 2 bases from V and 1 base from J, with 8 bases between. CDR1 and CDR2 from the germline V gene are SQVTM and ANQGSEA. This CDR3 has 13 residues. CDR3 in DNA: TGCAGCGTTGAATGGGCCGATAACTATGGCTACACCTTC. This sequence encodes CSVEWADNYGYTF.

The table lists this clone with a few counts. The rearrangement joins TRBV7-2 to TRBJ1-5; no clear D. Germline-derived CDR1 and CDR2 are SGHTA and FQGNSA. The CDR3 is 15 amino acids. The ends were cut back, 2 bases at V and 2 bases at J, with 10 bases in the middle. CDR3 sequence (DNA): TGTGCCAGCAGCTTACGGGAGAATGGCAATCAGCCCCAGCATTTT. This codes for CASSLRENGNQPQHF.

The rearrangement links TRBV4-1 to TRBJ1-2; maybe TRBD1 (5 bases). Germline V gene lookup returns CDR1 MGHRA and CDR2 YSYEKL. The CDR3 runs 16 residues. Between the trimmed V and J ends, which lost 3 bases and 4 bases, there was a span of 18 bases. The CDR3 region has the DNA TGCGCCAGCAGCCACCTGCAAGGGGAAGGGAGCTATGGCTACACCTTC. Translated: CASSHLQGEGSYGYTF.

The chain has TRBV5-1 and TRBJ2-1; unclear D gene. V lost 4 bases and J lost 7, with 15 bases in between. The CDR3 totals 14 residues. Germline-derived CDR1 and CDR2 are SGHRS and YFSETQ. CDR3 sequence: CASSRFDPRNEQFF. The CDR3 DNA reads TGCGCCAGCAGCCGATTTGATCCTCGGAATGAGCAGTTCTTC.

This clone has just a few counts. The chain joins TRBV29-1 to TRBJ2-7; TRBD1 aligns across 8 bases. The J segment lost 7 bases and the V segment lost 6 bases, leaving 8 bases of the junction unmatched. The germline CDR1 and CDR2 sequences are SQVTM and ANQGSEA. The CDR3 totals 12 residues. Here the CDR3 reads CSVLTGAGEQYF. CDR3 coding DNA: TGCAGCGTCCTGACAGGGGCGGGAGAGCAGTACTTC.

This clone was counted a few times. The chain combines TRBV6-5 with TRBJ1-4, with 8 bases fitting TRBD1. The CDR3 runs 14 residues. V gave up 5 bases and J gave up 5 bases; unmatched junction bases: 4. Germline V gene lookup returns CDR1 MNHEY and CDR2 SVGAGI. The DNA of the CDR3 is TGTGCCAGCAGTCCACGGACAGGGAATGAAAAACTGTTTTTT. Translated, it gives CASSPRTGNEKLFF.

As for this clone: Germline is not matched at one junction end, which may reflect a read error. The chain recombines TRBV29-1 with TRBJ2-7; no definite D call. The CDR3 runs 13 residues. From germline, CDR1 is SQVTM and CDR2 ANQGSEA. CDR3 protein: CSVEGSSSYEQYF. In DNA form, the CDR3 reads TGCAGCGTCGAAGGTTCCAGCTCCTACGAGCAGTACTTC.

This chain links TRBV9 with TRBJ2-7; D tentatively reads TRBD1 or TRBD2 (5 bases each). Trimming removed 3 bases at V and 0 bases at J, with 13 bases between. The CDR3 length is 15 residues. Germline lookup yields CDR1 SGDLS and CDR2 YYNGEE. The CDR3 nucleotides read TGTGCCAGCAGCGCGGGGACCGGATTCTCCTACGAGCAGTACTTC. Residues: CASSAGTGFSYEQYF.

This clone was detected only a few times. The V call is TRBV13, the J call TRBJ2-7; 7 nucleotides agree with TRBD2. The V gene's germline CDR1 is PRHDT and CDR2 FYEKMQ (reference sequence). The CDR3 consists of 13 residues. J was trimmed by 4 bases and V by 5 bases; bases with no gene match: 5. In DNA form, the CDR3 reads TGTGCCAGCAGCGGCGGGGGTGAATACGAGCAGTACTTC. Translated, it gives CASSGGGEYEQYF.

The J gene is TRBJ2-1, the V gene TRBV5-4; weak D call: TRBD1 (5 bases). This CDR3 region has 14 residues. The germline CDR1 and CDR2 sequences are SGHNT and YYREEE (reference sequence). V was pared by 0 bases and J by 12 bases, with 16 bases between. CDR3 nucleotides: TGTGCCAGCAGCTTGGGGGGCAGGATGGATGGGCAGTTCTTC. Its translation is CASSLGGRMDGQFF.

Of note for this clone: At the DNA level, this CDR3 is encoded by other sequences in the same sample as well. The CDR3 region is CASSLGRSYEQYF. The CDR3 DNA reads TGTGCCAGCAGCTTGGGCAGGTCCTACGAGCAGTACTTC. The chain links TRBV5-6 to TRBJ2-7; D uncertain. CDR1 and CDR2 from the germline V gene are SGHDT and YYEEEE. Trimming took 0 bases from V and 1 from J, leaving 5 bases between them. The CDR3 totals 13 residues.

V usage is TRBV25-1 and J usage is TRBJ1-3; perhaps TRBD1 as D (5 bases). The CDR3 runs 13 residues. The V and J ends lost 10 bases and 2 bases respectively, with 12 bases between them. Germline lookup yields CDR1 MGHDK and CDR2 SYGVNS. The CDR3 sequence: CATSGRAGNTIYF. The DNA for the CDR3 is TGTGCCACCTCAGGGCGCGCTGGAAACACCATATATTTT.

V usage is TRBV9 and J usage is TRBJ2-5, with D possibly called TRBD1 or TRBD2 (5 bases each). Germline assignment: CDR1 SGDLS and CDR2 YYNGEE. V was pared by 0 bases and J by 1 base, with 10 bases between. CDR3 length: 15 amino acids. The CDR3 region is CASSVAGGPQETQYF. The CDR3 nucleotides are TGTGCCAGCAGCGTAGCTGGGGGACCCCAAGAGACCCAGTACTTC.

This clone occurred a few times. CDR3 loop: CASRPTGGGESTGELFF. For the CDR3, the DNA is TGCGCCAGCAGGCCCACCGGTGGGGGCGAATCTACCGGGGAGCTGTTTTTT. The rearrangement links TRBV23-1 to TRBJ2-2; tentatively, D is TRBD1 (6 bases). TRBV23-1 is an ORF for which the function is uncertain. The ends were cut back, 6 bases at V and 5 bases at J, with 22 bases in the middle. This CDR3 has 17 amino acids.

The chain joins TRBV30 to TRBJ2-1; D not certain. V was shortened by 2 bases and J by 5 bases, with 7 bases between the two germline ends. The CDR3 totals 12 residues. Germline CDR1 is GTSNPN and CDR2 is SVGIG (reference sequence). The chain's CDR3 is CAWSSLDNEQFF. CDR3 nucleotides: TGTGCCTGGAGTTCCCTAGACAATGAGCAGTTCTTC. Combining the CDR3 with reference TRBV30 and TRBJ2-1 gives the whole variable domain SQTIHQWPATLVQPVGSPLSLECTVEGTSNPNLYWYRQAAGRGLQLLFYSVGIGQISSEVPQNLSASRPQDRQFILSSKKLLLSDSGFYLCAWSSLDNEQFFGPGTRLTVL.

V and J are TRBV7-9 and TRBJ2-2; D is ambiguous. Per germline, CDR1 SEHNR and CDR2 FQNEAQ (reference sequence). This CDR3 is built from 14 residues. Trimming cost V 5 bases and J 4 bases, with 11 bases left between them. CDR3 nucleotides: TGTGCCAGCAGCCCCCGCATGGGCACCGGGGAGCTGTTTTTT. It yields the protein CASSPRMGTGELFF. Variable domain in full (rest from reference TRBV7-9 and TRBJ2-2): DTGVSQNPRHKITKRGQNVTFRCDPISEHNRLYWYRQTLGQGPEFLTYFQNEAQLEKSRLLSDRFSAERPKGSFSTLEIQRTEQGDSAMYLCASSPRMGTGELFFGEGSRLTVL.

V gene TRBV7-8 combines with J gene TRBJ2-1; D possibly corresponds to TRBD2 (5 bases). Deletions cut 2 bases from V and 8 bases from J, with 10 bases between. The CDR3 consists of 13 residues. In germline, CDR1 is SGHVS, CDR2 FQNEAQ. The CDR3 is CASSLSGGHEQFF. The CDR3 bases are TGTGCCAGCAGCTTAAGTGGAGGCCATGAGCAGTTCTTC.

V and J are TRBV19 and TRBJ1-1; D gene unclear. The CDR3 spans 13 residues. The V gene's germline CDR1 is LNHDA and CDR2 SQIVND (reference sequence). The V and J ends lost 9 bases and 7 bases respectively, with 18 bases between them. The DNA of the CDR3 is TGTGCCAGCGAGAACAGAGCGTACCTTGAAGCTTTCTTT. It codes for CASENRAYLEAFF.

The rearrangement joins TRBV29-1 to TRBJ1-1, with D possibly matching TRBD1 (6 bases). V lost 4 bases to trimming and J lost 5 bases, with 11 bases between them. CDR1 and CDR2 from the germline V gene are SQVTM and ANQGSEA. The CDR3 contains 12 residues. As DNA, the CDR3 is TGCAGCGTTGTGGAGGGGGAGACTGAAGCTTTCTTT. Its translation: CSVVEGETEAFF.

This chain connects TRBV13 to TRBJ1-2; D is unclear. Germline CDR1 and CDR2: PRHDT and FYEKMQ (reference sequence). V was shortened by 5 bases and J by 8 bases, with 21 bases between the two germline ends. The CDR3 has 15 amino acids. CDR3 nucleotides: TGTGCCAGCAGCCCTCCTCGGGTCCCGGCGTCAGGCTACACCTTC. As protein: CASSPPRVPASGYTF.

This clone was detected ten times or more. The chain links TRBV7-2 to TRBJ2-5, with 7 bases lining up with TRBD1. Germline CDR1 is SGHTA and CDR2 is FQGNSA. V lost 5 bases, J lost 4 bases, and 7 bases stayed unmatched. This CDR3 comprises 14 residues. The CDR3 region is CASSRRQGPETQYF. The CDR3 DNA reads as TGTGCCAGCAGCCGACGACAGGGCCCAGAGACCCAGTACTTC.

This clone was observed once. The J gene is TRBJ2-1, the V gene TRBV30, with D possibly called TRBD1 or TRBD2 (6 bases each). Germline loops: CDR1 GTSNPN, CDR2 SVGIG (reference sequence). The V end was cut by 2 bases, the J end by 2 bases, with 10 bases between. The CDR3 consists of 14 residues. The CDR3 DNA follows: TGTGCCTGGAGTCTTGGGGGGCCCTACAATGAGCAGTTCTTC. Its protein product is CAWSLGGPYNEQFF.

This clone was detected a few times. The rearrangement links TRBV7-8 to TRBJ2-2; 9 bases are shared with TRBD2. Germline CDR1 and CDR2: SGHVS and FQNEAQ. This CDR3 has 15 amino acids. Unmatched junction bases numbered 4, after V lost 8 bases and J lost 0 bases. The CDR3 sequence: CASEERGANTGELFF. The CDR3 DNA sequence: TGTGCCAGCGAGGAGCGGGGGGCGAACACCGGGGAGCTGTTTTTT.

The CDR3 here is CASSFGTDRYEQYF. DNA of the CDR3: TGTGCCAGCAGTTTTGGTACAGACAGATACGAGCAGTACTTC. The rearrangement uses TRBV28 and TRBJ2-7, with D tentatively TRBD1 (5 bases). V was cut by 3 bases and J by 4 bases, with 13 bases left in between. Germline V gene sequence: CDR1 MDHEN, CDR2 SYDVKM. There are 14 residues in the CDR3. The full variable domain, with the rest looked up from reference TRBV28 and TRBJ2-7, is DVKVTQSSRYLVKRTGEKVFLECVQDMDHENMFWYRQDPGLGLRLIYFSYDVKMKEKGDIPEGYSVSREKKERFSLILESASTNQTSMYLCASSFGTDRYEQYFGPGTRLTVT.

The V gene is TRBV30, the J gene TRBJ2-1; D gene uncertain. V was pared by 4 bases and J by 6 bases, with 7 bases between. Per the germline V gene, CDR1 is GTSNPN and CDR2 is SVGIG (reference sequence). The CDR3 is 11 amino acids. The CDR3 loop reads CAWTWGNEQFF. CDR3 sequence (DNA): TGTGCCTGGACCTGGGGCAATGAGCAGTTCTTC.

The gene calls are TRBV6-5 and TRBJ2-7; TRBD2 is a possible D gene (5 bases). V lost 9 bases to trimming and J lost 6 bases, with 12 bases between them. Germline V gene sequence: CDR1 MNHEY, CDR2 SVGAGI. The CDR3 runs 11 residues. The CDR3 nucleotides read TGTGCCAGTACACGGGGAAGCGAGCAGTACTTC. The encoded protein is CASTRGSEQYF.